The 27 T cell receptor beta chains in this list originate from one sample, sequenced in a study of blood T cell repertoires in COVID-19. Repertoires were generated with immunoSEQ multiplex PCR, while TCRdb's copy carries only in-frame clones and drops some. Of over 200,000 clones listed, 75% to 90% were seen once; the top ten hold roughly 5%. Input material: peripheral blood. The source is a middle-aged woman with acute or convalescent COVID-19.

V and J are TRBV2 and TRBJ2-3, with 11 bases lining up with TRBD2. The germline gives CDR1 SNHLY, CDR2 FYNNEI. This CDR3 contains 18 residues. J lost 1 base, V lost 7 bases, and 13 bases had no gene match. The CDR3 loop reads CASIFGLAGGRRTDTQYF. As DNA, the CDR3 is TGTGCCAGCATATTCGGTCTAGCGGGGGGCCGACGCACAGATACGCAGTATTTT.

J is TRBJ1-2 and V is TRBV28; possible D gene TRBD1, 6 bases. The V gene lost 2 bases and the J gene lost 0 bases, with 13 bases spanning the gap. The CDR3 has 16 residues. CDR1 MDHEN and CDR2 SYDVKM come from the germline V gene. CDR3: CASSLGQMTSNYGYTF. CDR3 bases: TGTGCCAGCAGTTTAGGACAGATGACCTCTAACTATGGCTACACCTTC.

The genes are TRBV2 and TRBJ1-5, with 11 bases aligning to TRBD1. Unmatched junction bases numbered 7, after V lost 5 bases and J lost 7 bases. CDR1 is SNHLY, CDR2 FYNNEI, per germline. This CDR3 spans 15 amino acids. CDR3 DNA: TGTGCCAGCAGTAAGGACAGGGGGCTAGGGCAGCCCCAGCATTTT. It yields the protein CASSKDRGLGQPQHF. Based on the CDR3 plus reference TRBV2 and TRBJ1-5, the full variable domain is EPEVTQTPSHQVTQMGQEVILRCVPISNHLYFYWYRQILGQKVEFLVSFYNNEISEKSEIFDDQFSVERPDGSNFTLKIRSTKLEDSAMYFCASSKDRGLGQPQHFGDGTRLSIL.

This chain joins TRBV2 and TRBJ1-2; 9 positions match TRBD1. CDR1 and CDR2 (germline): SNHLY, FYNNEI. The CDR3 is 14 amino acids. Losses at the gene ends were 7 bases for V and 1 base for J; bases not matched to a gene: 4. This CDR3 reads CASTRDRVNYGYTF. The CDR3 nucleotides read TGTGCCAGCACCCGGGACAGGGTTAACTATGGCTACACCTTC.

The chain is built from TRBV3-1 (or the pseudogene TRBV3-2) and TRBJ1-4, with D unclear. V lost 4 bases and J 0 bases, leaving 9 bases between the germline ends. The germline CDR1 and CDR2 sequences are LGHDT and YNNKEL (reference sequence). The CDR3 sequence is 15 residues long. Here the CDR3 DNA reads TGTGCCAGCAGCCCTACAGTTGCAACTAATGAAAAACTGTTTTTT. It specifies CASSPTVATNEKLFF.

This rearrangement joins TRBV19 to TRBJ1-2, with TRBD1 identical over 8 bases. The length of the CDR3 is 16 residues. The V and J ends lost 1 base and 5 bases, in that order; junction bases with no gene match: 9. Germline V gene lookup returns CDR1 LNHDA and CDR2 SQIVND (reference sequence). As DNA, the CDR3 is TGTGCCAGTAGTATAGTCTTCCAGGGGGCACTGTATGGCTACACCTTC. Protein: CASSIVFQGALYGYTF.

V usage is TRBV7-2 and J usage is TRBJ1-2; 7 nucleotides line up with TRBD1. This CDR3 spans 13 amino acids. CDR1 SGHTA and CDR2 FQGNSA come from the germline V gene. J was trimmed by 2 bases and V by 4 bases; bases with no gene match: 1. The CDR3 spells CASSSTGNYGYTF. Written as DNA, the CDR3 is TGTGCCAGCAGCTCGACAGGGAACTATGGCTACACCTTC. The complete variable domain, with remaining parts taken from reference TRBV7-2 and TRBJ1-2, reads GAGVSQSPSNKVTEKGKDVELRCDPISGHTALYWYRQSLGQGLEFLIYFQGNSAPDKSGLPSDRFSAERTGGSVSTLTIQRTQQEDSAVYLCASSSTGNYGYTFGSGTRLTVV.

The CDR3 DNA sequence: TGCGCCAGCAGCCTTCGTTCTCCTTCGTTGAGCGGGGGTTTCAATGAGCAGTTCTTC. As protein: CASSLRSPSLSGGFNEQFF. The chain carries TRBV4-1 and TRBJ2-1, with 8 bases identical to TRBD2. The trim removed 4 bases at V and 6 bases at J, leaving 20 bases unmatched. Germline loops: CDR1 MGHRA, CDR2 YSYEKL. CDR3 size: 19 residues.

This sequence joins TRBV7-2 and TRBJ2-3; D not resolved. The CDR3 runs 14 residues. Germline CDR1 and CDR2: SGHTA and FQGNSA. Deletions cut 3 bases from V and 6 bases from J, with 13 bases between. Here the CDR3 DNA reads TGTGCCAGCAGCTTGCCTAGTTTGTATGATACGCAGTATTTT. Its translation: CASSLPSLYDTQYF.

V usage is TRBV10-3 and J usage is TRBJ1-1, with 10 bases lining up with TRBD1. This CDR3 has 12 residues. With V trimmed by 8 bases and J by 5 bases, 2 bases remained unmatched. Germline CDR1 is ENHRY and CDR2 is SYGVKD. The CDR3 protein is CAISDRGTEAFF. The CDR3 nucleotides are TGTGCCATCTCGGACAGGGGGACTGAAGCTTTCTTT.

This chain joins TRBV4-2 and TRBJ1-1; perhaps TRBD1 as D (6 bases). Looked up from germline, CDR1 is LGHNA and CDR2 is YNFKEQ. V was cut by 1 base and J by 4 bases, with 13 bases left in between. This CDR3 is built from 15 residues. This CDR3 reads CASSQGAGEGTEAFF. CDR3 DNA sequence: TGTGCCAGCAGCCAAGGAGCAGGGGAAGGCACTGAAGCTTTCTTT.

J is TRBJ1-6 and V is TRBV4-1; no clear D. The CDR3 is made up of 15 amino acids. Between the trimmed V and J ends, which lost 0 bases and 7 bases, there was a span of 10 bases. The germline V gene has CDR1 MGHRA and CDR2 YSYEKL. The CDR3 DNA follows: TGCGCCAGCAGCCAAGATATGGCCCAGAATTCACCCCTCCACTTT. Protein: CASSQDMAQNSPLHF.

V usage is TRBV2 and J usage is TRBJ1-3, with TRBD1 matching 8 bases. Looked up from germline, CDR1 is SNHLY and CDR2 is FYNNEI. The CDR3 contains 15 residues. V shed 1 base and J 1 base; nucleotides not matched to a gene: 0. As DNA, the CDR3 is TGTGCCAGCAGTGAAGGGACAGGGTCTGGAAACACCATATATTTT. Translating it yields CASSEGTGSGNTIYF.

CDR3: CASSPEAGGFQETQYF. DNA for the CDR3: TGTGCCAGCAGTCCCGAAGCGGGGGGGTTCCAAGAGACCCAGTACTTC. This rearrangement joins TRBV5-4 to TRBJ2-5, with 10 bases that match TRBD2. Germline loops: CDR1 SGHNT, CDR2 YYREEE (reference sequence). V gave up 5 bases and J gave up 1 base; unmatched junction bases: 8. This CDR3 contains 16 residues.

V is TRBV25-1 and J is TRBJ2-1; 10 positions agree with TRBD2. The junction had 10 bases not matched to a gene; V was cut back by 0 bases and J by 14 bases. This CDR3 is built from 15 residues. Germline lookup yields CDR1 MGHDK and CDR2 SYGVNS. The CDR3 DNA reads TGTGCCAGCAGTGAATACGGTAGCGGGGGGCTTGGAGAGTTCTTC. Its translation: CASSEYGSGGLGEFF.

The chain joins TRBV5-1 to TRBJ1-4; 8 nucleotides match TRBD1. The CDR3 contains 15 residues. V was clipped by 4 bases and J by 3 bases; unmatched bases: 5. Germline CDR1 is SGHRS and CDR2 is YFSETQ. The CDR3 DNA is TGCGCCAGCAGCACGGGGACAGGCTCTAATGAAAAACTGTTTTTT. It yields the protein CASSTGTGSNEKLFF.

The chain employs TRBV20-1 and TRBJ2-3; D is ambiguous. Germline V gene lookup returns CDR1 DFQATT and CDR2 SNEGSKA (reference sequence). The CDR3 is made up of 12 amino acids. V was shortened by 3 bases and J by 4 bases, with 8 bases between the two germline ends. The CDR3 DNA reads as TGCAGTGCTAGTGGGCCCGCAGATACGCAGTATTTT. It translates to CSASGPADTQYF.

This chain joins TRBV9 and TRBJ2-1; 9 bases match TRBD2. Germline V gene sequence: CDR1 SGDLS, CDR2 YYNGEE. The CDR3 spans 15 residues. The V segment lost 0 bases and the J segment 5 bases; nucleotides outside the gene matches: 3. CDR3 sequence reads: CASSVGGGVNNEQFF. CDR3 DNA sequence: TGTGCCAGCAGCGTAGGCGGGGGGGTTAACAATGAGCAGTTCTTC.

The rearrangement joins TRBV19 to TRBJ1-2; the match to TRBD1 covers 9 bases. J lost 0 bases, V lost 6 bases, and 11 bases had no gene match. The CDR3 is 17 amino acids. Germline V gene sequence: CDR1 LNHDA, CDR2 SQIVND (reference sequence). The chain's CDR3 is CASRTITGTGTNYGYTF. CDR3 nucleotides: TGTGCCAGTAGGACCATTACCGGGACAGGGACTAACTATGGCTACACCTTC.

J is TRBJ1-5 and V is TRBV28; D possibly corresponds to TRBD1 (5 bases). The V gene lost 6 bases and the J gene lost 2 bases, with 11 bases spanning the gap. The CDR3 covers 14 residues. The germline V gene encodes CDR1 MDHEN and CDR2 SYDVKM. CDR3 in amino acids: CASSPGGRNQPQHF. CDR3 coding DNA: TGTGCCAGCAGCCCGGGGGGACGCAATCAGCCCCAGCATTTT.

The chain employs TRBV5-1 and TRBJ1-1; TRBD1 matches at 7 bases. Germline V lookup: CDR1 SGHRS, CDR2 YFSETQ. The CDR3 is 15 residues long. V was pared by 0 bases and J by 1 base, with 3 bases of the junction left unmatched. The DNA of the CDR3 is TGCGCCAGCAGCTTGGTCCGACAGGGGAACACTGAAGCTTTCTTT. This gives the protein CASSLVRQGNTEAFF.

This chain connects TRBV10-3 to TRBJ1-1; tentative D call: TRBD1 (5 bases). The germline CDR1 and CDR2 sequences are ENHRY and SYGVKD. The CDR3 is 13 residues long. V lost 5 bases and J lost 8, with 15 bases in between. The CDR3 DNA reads TGTGCCATCAGTCCGGCGAGGCGGGGCGAAGCTTTCTTT. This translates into CAISPARRGEAFF.

CDR3 amino acids: CASSLVRVSDTQYF. In nucleotides, the CDR3 is TGTGCCAGCAGCTTGGTGAGGGTGTCAGATACGCAGTATTTT. J is TRBJ2-3 and V is TRBV5-4; a possible D gene is TRBD2 (5 bases). From germline, CDR1 is SGHNT and CDR2 YYREEE (reference sequence). V lost 0 bases and J lost 4, with 9 bases in between. CDR3 length: 14 amino acids.

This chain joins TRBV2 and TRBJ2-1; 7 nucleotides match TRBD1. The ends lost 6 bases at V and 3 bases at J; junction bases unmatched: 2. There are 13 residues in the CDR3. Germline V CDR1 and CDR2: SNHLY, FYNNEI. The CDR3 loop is CASSRDSYNEQFF. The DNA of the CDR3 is TGTGCCAGCAGCAGGGACAGCTACAATGAGCAGTTCTTC.

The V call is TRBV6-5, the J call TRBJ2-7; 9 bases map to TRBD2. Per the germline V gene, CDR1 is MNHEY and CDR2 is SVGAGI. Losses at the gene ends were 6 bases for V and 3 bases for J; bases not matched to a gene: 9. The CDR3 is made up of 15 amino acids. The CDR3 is CASRRTSGPLYEQYV. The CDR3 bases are TGTGCCAGCAGGCGAACTAGCGGGCCTCTCTACGAGCAGTACGTC.

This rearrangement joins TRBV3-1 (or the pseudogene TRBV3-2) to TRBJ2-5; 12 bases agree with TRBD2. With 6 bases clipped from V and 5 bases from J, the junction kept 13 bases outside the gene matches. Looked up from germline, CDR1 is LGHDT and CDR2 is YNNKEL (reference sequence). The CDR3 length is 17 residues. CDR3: CASRLAGGLGSRETQYF. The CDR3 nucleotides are TGTGCCAGCAGGCTAGCGGGGGGGCTTGGATCAAGGGAGACCCAGTACTTC.

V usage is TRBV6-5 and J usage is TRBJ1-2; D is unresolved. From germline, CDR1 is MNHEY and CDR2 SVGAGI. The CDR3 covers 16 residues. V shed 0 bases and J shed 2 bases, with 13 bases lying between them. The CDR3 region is CASSYSRGGMNYGYTF. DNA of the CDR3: TGTGCCAGCAGTTACTCTCGGGGAGGGATGAACTATGGCTACACCTTC.